This TCR beta chain is drawn from a study of post-analysis software for immune sequencing data. At the level of the study: Progressive-relapsing, secondary progressive and relapsing-remitting multiple sclerosis were among the disease courses included. Study-level points and caveats: With TRBV5-6, TRBV5-1 and TRBV20-1 included, about five TRBV segments were more frequent in patients than in controls. When compared against controls, multiple sclerosis patients showed significantly lower normalized Chao1 diversity.

This clonotype turned up a few times. Its antigen is not known. The CDR3 loop spans 15 amino acids. The V end was cut by 0 bases, the J end by 3 bases, with 10 bases between. Germline values: CDR1 SGHRS, CDR2 YFSETQ. Built from TCR beta cDNA, the libraries had unique molecular identifiers in them. TCRdb passed the PCR reads through MiXCR, listing each CDR3 protein once. The top ten hold 6.5% to 8% of the sample, which has more than 350,000 distinct CDR3 sequences, approximately 37% seen once. Sequenced sample: blood. The rearrangement uses TRBV5-1 and TRBJ2-1; D uncertain. This clonotype was obtained from a girl under 10 years old with multiple sclerosis. The CDR3, as DNA: TGCGCCAGCAGCTTGGTGGGCTCCGGCTACAATGAGCAGTTCTTC. It yields the protein CASSLVGSGYNEQFF.